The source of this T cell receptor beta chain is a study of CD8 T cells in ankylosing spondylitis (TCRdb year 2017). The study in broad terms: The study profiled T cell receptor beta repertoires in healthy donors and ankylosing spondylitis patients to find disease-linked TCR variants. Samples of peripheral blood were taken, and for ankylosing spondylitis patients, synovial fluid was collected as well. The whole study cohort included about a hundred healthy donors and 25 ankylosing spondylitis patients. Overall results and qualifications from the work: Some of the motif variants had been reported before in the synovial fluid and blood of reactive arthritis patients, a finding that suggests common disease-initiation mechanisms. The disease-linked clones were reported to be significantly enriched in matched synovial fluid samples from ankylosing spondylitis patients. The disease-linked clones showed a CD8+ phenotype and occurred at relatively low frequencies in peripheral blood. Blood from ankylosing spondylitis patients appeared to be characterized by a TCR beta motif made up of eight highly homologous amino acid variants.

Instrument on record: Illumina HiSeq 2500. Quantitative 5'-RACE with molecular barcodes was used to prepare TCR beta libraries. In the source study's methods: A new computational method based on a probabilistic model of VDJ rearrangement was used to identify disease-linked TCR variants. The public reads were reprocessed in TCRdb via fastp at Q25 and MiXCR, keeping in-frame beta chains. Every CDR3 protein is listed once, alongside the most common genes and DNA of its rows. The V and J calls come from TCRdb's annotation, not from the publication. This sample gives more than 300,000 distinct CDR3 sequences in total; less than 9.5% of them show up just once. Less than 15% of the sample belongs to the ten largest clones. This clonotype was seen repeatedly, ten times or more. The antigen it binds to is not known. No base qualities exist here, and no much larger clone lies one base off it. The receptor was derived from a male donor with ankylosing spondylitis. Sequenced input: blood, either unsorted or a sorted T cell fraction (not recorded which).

The CDR3 region reads CASSYGEEQYF. The nucleotide sequence is TGTGCCAGCAGCTATGGGGAAGAGCAGTACTTC. The chain links TRBV11-2 with TRBJ2-7, with no confident D gene call. V is pared back by 4 bases and J by 7 bases, with 8 bases lying between the germline termini. CDR1 SGHAT and CDR2 FQNNGV are derived from the germline V gene. Including the terminal cysteine and phenylalanine, the CDR3 comprises 11 residues. CDR3 DNA is the only sequence kept; it has 33 bases, read in frame from the first base.